The rows below give T cell receptor beta chains drawn from one sample of a study of low-dose radiotherapy and immunotherapy resistance in tumors. TCRdb reanalysed the reads using MiXCR and keeps one entry per CDR3 protein. The sample carries more than 50,000 distinct CDR3 sequences, about 30% recorded once. The input for sequencing was PBMCs, taken before treatment. The receptors derive from a male donor with rectosigmoid adenocarcinoma. The CDR3 runs from the conserved cysteine through the conserved F or W. The D gene is left open where the match is weak. Size is stated for part of the rows, as once, few or many counts, or as a class when the clone is expanded.

v_gene: TRBV10-3; d_gene: .; abundance: many; j_gene: TRBJ2-5; CDR3aa: CARKGRREGETQYF; CDR3nt: TGTGCCCGGAAGGGCAGGAGGGAAGGAGAGACCCAGTACTTC
v_gene: TRBV18; d_gene: TRBD1; abundance: .; j_gene: TRBJ2-1; CDR3aa: CASSPSPRGFYNEQFF; CDR3nt: TGTGCCAGCTCACCATCGCCCAGGGGGTTCTACAATGAGCAGTTCTTC
v_gene: TRBV19; d_gene: .; abundance: many; j_gene: TRBJ2-3; CDR3aa: CASIGDTQYF; CDR3nt: TGTGCCAGTATTGGAGATACGCAGTATTTT
v_gene: TRBV18; d_gene: TRBD2; abundance: many; j_gene: TRBJ2-2; CDR3aa: CASSPPSAGAVGELFF; CDR3nt: TGTGCCAGCTCACCACCGAGCGCGGGAGCGGTCGGGGAGCTGTTTTTT
v_gene: TRBV6-4; d_gene: .; abundance: few; j_gene: TRBJ2-1; CDR3aa: CASRILIGLRANEQFF; CDR3nt: TGTGCCAGCAGGATACTTATCGGGCTCCGGGCCAATGAGCAGTTCTTC
v_gene: TRBV5-1; d_gene: .; abundance: many; j_gene: TRBJ2-3; CDR3aa: CASSLGDLYPPTDTQYF; CDR3nt: TGCGCCAGCAGCTTGGGGGACCTCTACCCCCCCACAGATACGCAGTATTTT
v_gene: TRBV4-3; d_gene: .; abundance: many; j_gene: TRBJ2-2; CDR3aa: CASSQETRALNTGELFF; CDR3nt: TGCGCCAGCAGCCAAGAGACCCGGGCGCTGAACACCGGGGAGCTGTTTTTT
v_gene: TRBV12-3/TRBV12-4; d_gene: .; abundance: many; j_gene: TRBJ1-5; CDR3aa: CASTSEEGQPQHF; CDR3nt: TGTGCCAGCACCTCAGAGGAGGGACAGCCCCAGCATTTT
v_gene: TRBV3-1; d_gene: .; abundance: many; j_gene: TRBJ1-6; CDR3aa: CASSRKPGSPNSPLHF; CDR3nt: TGTGCCAGCAGCCGGAAGCCGGGTTCACCCAATTCACCCCTCCACTTT
v_gene: TRBV5-1; d_gene: TRBD2; abundance: many; j_gene: TRBJ2-1; CDR3aa: CASSFTSGSHNEQFF; CDR3nt: TGCGCCAGCAGCTTTACTAGCGGGAGCCACAATGAGCAGTTCTTC
v_gene: TRBV29-1; d_gene: .; abundance: many; j_gene: TRBJ2-7; CDR3aa: CSVKGEGPSLSYEQYF; CDR3nt: TGCAGCGTTAAAGGCGAGGGGCCCAGCCTTTCCTACGAGCAGTACTTC
v_gene: TRBV29-1; d_gene: TRBD1; abundance: .; j_gene: TRBJ2-3; CDR3aa: CSVRGSTDTQYF; CDR3nt: TGCAGCGTCAGGGGGAGCACAGATACGCAGTATTTT
v_gene: TRBV9; d_gene: .; abundance: many; j_gene: TRBJ1-2; CDR3aa: CASSRDTKDYGYTF; CDR3nt: TGTGCCAGCAGCCGGGATACAAAGGACTATGGCTACACCTTC
v_gene: TRBV19; d_gene: .; abundance: many; j_gene: TRBJ2-5; CDR3aa: CASSRSGSETQYF; CDR3nt: TGTGCCAGTAGTAGGTCGGGATCCGAGACCCAGTACTTC
v_gene: TRBV4-1; d_gene: TRBD2; abundance: many; j_gene: TRBJ2-5; CDR3aa: CASSPGTSGPQETQYF; CDR3nt: TGCGCCAGCAGCCCTGGGACTAGCGGGCCTCAAGAGACCCAGTACTTC
v_gene: TRBV18; d_gene: .; abundance: many; j_gene: TRBJ2-5; CDR3aa: CASSPSREETQYF; CDR3nt: TGTGCCAGCTCACCATCCAGGGAAGAGACCCAGTACTTC
v_gene: TRBV6-2/TRBV6-3; d_gene: TRBD1; abundance: .; j_gene: TRBJ2-1; CDR3aa: CASRRTGTEIYNEQFF; CDR3nt: TGTGCCAGCAGACGAACCGGGACAGAAATATACAATGAGCAGTTCTTC
v_gene: TRBV13; d_gene: TRBD2; abundance: few; j_gene: TRBJ2-1; CDR3aa: CASISGSPYNEQFF; CDR3nt: TGTGCCAGTATTAGCGGGAGTCCCTACAATGAGCAGTTCTTC
v_gene: TRBV6-1; d_gene: .; abundance: many; j_gene: TRBJ2-1; CDR3aa: CASSAPIRTAKRGEQFF; CDR3nt: TGTGCCAGCAGTGCTCCCATTAGGACAGCCAAGAGGGGTGAGCAGTTCTTC
v_gene: TRBV24-1; d_gene: TRBD1; abundance: many; j_gene: TRBJ2-3; CDR3aa: CATSTPRDRTADTQYF; CDR3nt: TGTGCCACCAGTACACCTCGGGACAGGACAGCAGATACGCAGTATTTT
v_gene: TRBV7-8; d_gene: TRBD1; abundance: .; j_gene: TRBJ1-4; CDR3aa: CASSPQTGTGGEKLFF; CDR3nt: TGTGCCAGCAGCCCTCAAACCGGGACAGGGGGTGAAAAACTGTTTTTT
v_gene: TRBV5-6; d_gene: TRBD1; abundance: many; j_gene: TRBJ2-7; CDR3aa: CASSLLGQGYEQYF; CDR3nt: TGTGCCAGCAGCTTGTTGGGACAGGGGTACGAGCAGTACTTC
v_gene: TRBV6-6; d_gene: .; abundance: .; j_gene: TRBJ2-5; CDR3aa: CASSGTYQETQYF; CDR3nt: TGTGCCAGCAGTGGGACATACCAAGAGACCCAGTACTTC
v_gene: TRBV4-3; d_gene: .; abundance: many; j_gene: TRBJ2-1; CDR3aa: CASSQVGPYNEQFF; CDR3nt: TGCGCCAGCAGCCAAGTGGGGCCTTACAATGAGCAGTTCTTC
v_gene: TRBV24-1; d_gene: .; abundance: .; j_gene: TRBJ1-5; CDR3aa: CATSDGAGNQPQHF; CDR3nt: TGTGCCACCAGTGATGGTGCTGGCAATCAGCCCCAGCATTTT
v_gene: TRBV4-3; d_gene: TRBD1; abundance: many; j_gene: TRBJ1-6; CDR3aa: CASSQSDRGNNSPLHF; CDR3nt: TGCGCCAGCAGCCAAAGTGACAGGGGCAATAATTCACCCCTCCACTTT